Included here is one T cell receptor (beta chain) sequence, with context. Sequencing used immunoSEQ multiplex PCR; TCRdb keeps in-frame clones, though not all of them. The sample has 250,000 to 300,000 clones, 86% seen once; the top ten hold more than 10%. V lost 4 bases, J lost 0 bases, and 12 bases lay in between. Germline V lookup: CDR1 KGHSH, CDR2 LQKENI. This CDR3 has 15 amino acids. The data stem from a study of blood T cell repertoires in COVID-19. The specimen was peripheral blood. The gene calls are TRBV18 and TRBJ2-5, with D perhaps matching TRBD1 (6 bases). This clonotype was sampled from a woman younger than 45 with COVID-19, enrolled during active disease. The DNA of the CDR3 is TGTGCCAGCTCACGGATGGGGGCCCACCAAGAGACCCAGTACTTC. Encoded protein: CASSRMGAHQETQYF.